This T cell receptor (beta chain) was recovered during a study of blood T cell repertoires in COVID-19 (dated by TCRdb to about 2020). Regarding the research as a whole: Samples from collaborators originated in the United States, Italy and Spain and spanned both the acute and convalescent phases of COVID-19. The prospective study material was composed of cDNA or gDNA derived from T cells, B-cell-depleted T cells, or PBMCs. The dataset comprised deeply sampled blood TCRbeta repertoires from subjects exposed to, actively infected with, or recovered from COVID-19. The repertoires were released in a freely available public database intended as a resource for research on the immune response to SARS-CoV-2. Samples came from the ongoing ImmuneRACE study (first 160 participants) plus 1,254 subjects from 6 global collaborators. A de-identified subject ID, COVID-19 status, age in years and sex were almost always included in the sample metadata. Where HLA class I and class II types were available, the types were taken from metadata supplied by the sample provider, not from assay-based typing. General conclusions and limits of the study: How much clinical and demographic metadata was included differed by source and by participant, and the metadata was provided uncurated.

One collaborating source in Seattle enrolled patients while the patients were actively infected and followed the patients over time throughout the course of disease. Whole blood was collected in K2EDTA tubes by collaborating institutions according to the institutions' own protocols. For TCRbeta analysis, collaborators shipped samples as frozen whole blood, isolated PBMCs, or DNA extracted from either of those sample types. TCRbeta CDR3 regions were amplified from genomic DNA using the immunoSEQ Assay, a bias-controlled multiplex PCR. Per the source publication's procedure: Nucleated cell counts per sample were estimated from amplification of reference gene primers within the assay. Sequence reads were collapsed and filtered to measure the absolute abundance of every unique TCRbeta CDR3 rearrangement. Productive Simpson clonality was computed per sample as the square root of Simpson's diversity index over productive rearrangements. What TCRdb holds here is the immuneACCESS table cut down to in-frame rearrangements. Part of the clones is not present; checked against another copy, under half of the missing clones reflect an unresolved V gene, and the others are unexplained. The V and J calls and clone size are taken from that table; D and trimming were inferred from the DNA. This sample gives 150,000 to 200,000 clones in total; about 92% of them show up just once. Together, the top ten hold about 4.6% of the sample.

V loses 1 base, J loses 13 bases, and the germline ends lie 8 bases apart. CDR3 length: 12 amino acids, cysteine to phenylalanine. Only the CDR3 DNA is retained, 36 bases long and in frame from the first base. Worth noting for this clone: It has no known antigen specificity. No base-level quality is on record; no much larger clone is a single base apart.

The receptor was derived from a man aged 25 to 40 with COVID-19, enrolled during active disease. Here the chain combines TRBV12-3 or TRBV12-4 and TRBJ1-6, with the D gene call left open. The sequencing sample was made of peripheral blood. The nucleotide sequence reads as follows: TGTGCCAGCAGTTTAGGCGGCAGTCCCCTCCACTTT. Its translation is CASSLGGSPLHF.